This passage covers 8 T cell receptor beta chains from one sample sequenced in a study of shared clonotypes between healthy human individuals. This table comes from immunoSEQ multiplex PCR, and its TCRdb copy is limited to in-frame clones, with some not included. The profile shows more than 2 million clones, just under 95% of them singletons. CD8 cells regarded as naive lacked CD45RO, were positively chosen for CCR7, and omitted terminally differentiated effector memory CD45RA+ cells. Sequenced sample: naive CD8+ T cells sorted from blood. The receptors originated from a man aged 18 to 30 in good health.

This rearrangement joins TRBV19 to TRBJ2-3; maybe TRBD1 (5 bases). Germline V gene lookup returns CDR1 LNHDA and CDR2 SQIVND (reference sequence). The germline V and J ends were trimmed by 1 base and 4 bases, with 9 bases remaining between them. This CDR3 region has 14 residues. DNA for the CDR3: TGTGCCAGTAGTATAGTCCCCAGGGCAGATACGCAGTATTTT. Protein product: CASSIVPRADTQYF.

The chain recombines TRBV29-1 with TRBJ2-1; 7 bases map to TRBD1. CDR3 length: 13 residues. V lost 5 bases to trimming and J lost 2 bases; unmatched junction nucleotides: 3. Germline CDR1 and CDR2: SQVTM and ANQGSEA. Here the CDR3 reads CSVMQGAYNEQFF. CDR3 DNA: TGCAGCGTTATGCAGGGGGCCTACAATGAGCAGTTCTTC.

CDR3 coding DNA: TGTGCCAGTCATTTTCCGCCCGGGGAGCTGTTTTTT. This translates into CASHFPPGELFF. The chain carries TRBV19 and TRBJ2-2; D remains ambiguous. The CDR3 has 12 amino acids. Germline V lookup: CDR1 LNHDA, CDR2 SQIVND (reference sequence). V was trimmed by 8 bases and J by 6 bases, leaving 10 bases between them. Using reference TRBV19 and TRBJ2-2 for the parts outside the CDR3, the full variable domain is DGGITQSPKYLFRKEGQNVTLSCEQNLNHDAMYWYRQDPGQGLRLIYYSQIVNDFQKGDIAEGYSVSREKKESFPLTVTSAQKNPTAFYLCASHFPPGELFFGEGSRLTVL.

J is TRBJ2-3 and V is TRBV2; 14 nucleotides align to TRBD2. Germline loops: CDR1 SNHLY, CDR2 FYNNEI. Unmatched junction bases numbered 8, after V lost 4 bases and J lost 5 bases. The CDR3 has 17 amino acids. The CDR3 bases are TGTGCCAGCAGTGCCGGGACTAGCGGGGGTGGACTAGATACGCAGTATTTT. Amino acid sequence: CASSAGTSGGGLDTQYF.

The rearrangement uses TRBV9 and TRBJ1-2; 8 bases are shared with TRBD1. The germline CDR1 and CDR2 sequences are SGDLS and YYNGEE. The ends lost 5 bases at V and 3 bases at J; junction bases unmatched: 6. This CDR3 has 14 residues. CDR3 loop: CASRQGQADYGYTF. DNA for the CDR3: TGTGCCAGCAGACAGGGACAGGCGGACTATGGCTACACCTTC. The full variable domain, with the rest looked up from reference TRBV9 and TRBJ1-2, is DSGVTQTPKHLITATGQRVTLRCSPRSGDLSVYWYQQSLDQGLQFLIQYYNGEERAKGNILERFSAQQFPDLHSELNLSSLELGDSALYFCASRQGQADYGYTFGSGTRLTVV.

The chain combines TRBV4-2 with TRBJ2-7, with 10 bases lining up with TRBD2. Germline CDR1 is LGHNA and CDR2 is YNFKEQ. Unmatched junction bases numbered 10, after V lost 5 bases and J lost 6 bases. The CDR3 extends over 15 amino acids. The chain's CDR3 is CASSILAGAMREQYF. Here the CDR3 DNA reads TGTGCCAGCAGCATTCTAGCGGGGGCTATGCGCGAGCAGTACTTC.

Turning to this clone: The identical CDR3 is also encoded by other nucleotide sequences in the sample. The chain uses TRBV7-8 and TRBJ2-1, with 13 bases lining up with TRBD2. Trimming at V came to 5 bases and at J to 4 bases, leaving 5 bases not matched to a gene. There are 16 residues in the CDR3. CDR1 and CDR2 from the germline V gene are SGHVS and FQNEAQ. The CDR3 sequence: CASSPLLAGGYNEQFF. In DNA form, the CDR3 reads TGTGCCAGCAGCCCGTTACTAGCGGGAGGGTACAATGAGCAGTTCTTC. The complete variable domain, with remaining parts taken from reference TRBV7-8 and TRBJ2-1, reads GAGVSQSPRYKVAKRGQDVALRCDPISGHVSLFWYQQALGQGPEFLTYFQNEAQLDKSGLPSDRFFAERPEGSVSTLKIQRTQQEDSAVYLCASSPLLAGGYNEQFFGPGTRLTVL.

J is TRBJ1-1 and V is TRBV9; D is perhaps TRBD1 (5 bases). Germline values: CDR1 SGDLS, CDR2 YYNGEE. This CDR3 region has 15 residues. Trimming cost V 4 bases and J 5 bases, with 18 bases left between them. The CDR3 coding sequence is TGTGCCAGCAGCTTACGAGAGGACACGAAAACTGAAGCTTTCTTT. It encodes CASSLREDTKTEAFF.